This T cell receptor beta chain emerged from a study of T cells in Graves' hyperthyroidism and ophthalmopathy. It was RNA transcripts that yielded the amplified TCR beta CDR3 regions. In the first-round RT-PCR of the TCR CDR3, the HTBI primer set was used. TCRdb recomputed calls from the multiplex PCR reads with MiXCR, one row per CDR3 protein. The sample includes roughly 180,000 distinct CDR3 sequences, just under 9.5% of them seen just once. Findings of the study overall: Ophthalmopathy was distinguished from stable hyperthyroidism by 13 V-J signatures. The blood repertoire included most of the expanded thyroid clonotypes above 0.001.

Germline V gene data show CDR1 as SGHAT and CDR2 as FQNNGV. V was cut by 0 bases and J by 1 base, with 7 bases left in between. The CDR3 contains 14 residues. This clonotype was seen at least ten times. Its antigen remains unidentified. Lactation, pregnancy, other autoimmune disease or uncontrolled infection led to exclusion of patients. Based on clinical symptoms, serum thyroxine and TRAb, thyroid ultrasound and orbital computed tomography, diagnoses were reached. The V and J genes are TRBV11-2 and TRBJ2-7; the D gene is possibly TRBD2 (6 bases). The sample consisted of blood. The sequence derives from a woman between 18 and 30 years old with Graves' hyperthyroidism that later progressed to Graves' ophthalmopathy. The CDR3 spells CASSLDRGSYEQYF. DNA of the CDR3: TGTGCCAGCAGCTTAGACCGGGGGTCCTACGAGCAGTACTTC.